This TCR beta chain was found in a study of blood T cell repertoires in COVID-19 (dated by TCRdb to 2018 to 2021). A note on the overall study: Samples covering the acute and convalescent phases of COVID-19 were provided by collaborators in the United States, Italy and Spain. The sample metadata nearly always contained a de-identified subject ID, COVID-19 status, age in years and sex. Subjects who had been exposed to COVID-19, were actively infected with it, or had recovered from it provided the deeply sampled blood TCRbeta repertoires that made up the dataset. The material from the prospective study consisted of cDNA or gDNA derived from T cells, B-cell-depleted T cells, or PBMCs. Samples were obtained from the ongoing ImmuneRACE study (first 160 participants) and from 1,000 to 1,500 subjects provided by 6 global collaborators. HLA class I and class II types, where available, came from metadata supplied by the sample provider rather than from assay-based typing. A freely available public database, intended as a resource for researchers studying the immune response to SARS-CoV-2, is where the repertoires were released. Points the paper makes about the study in general: The amount of clinical and demographic metadata varied by source and participant and was provided uncurated.

Remarks on this clone: Its antigen is currently not known. Per-base quality was not reported, and no clone a single base away is much larger than it.

TCRbeta CDR3 regions were amplified from genomic DNA by means of the immunoSEQ Assay, a bias-controlled multiplex PCR. In the original analysis: Nucleated cell counts per sample were estimated from amplification of reference gene primers within the assay. To quantify the absolute abundance of each unique TCRbeta CDR3 rearrangement, sequence reads were collapsed and filtered. For each sample, productive Simpson clonality was calculated as the square root of Simpson's diversity index over productive rearrangements. TCRdb's version of the immuneACCESS table is confined to in-frame rearrangements and falls short of the full clone set. An unresolved V gene accounts for under half of the shortfall where checked; the remainder is of unknown origin. The DNA was the basis for D and trimming; V, J and clone size are from that table. The sample table records tens of thousands of clones; roughly four fifths of these occur just once. The ten largest clones add up to 0.95% to 1.5% of the sample.

Reading from cysteine to phenylalanine, the CDR3 counts 14 amino acids. This entry keeps only the CDR3 DNA: 42 bases, framed from base 1. Relative to germline, V is 3 bases shorter and J is 5 bases shorter, with 13 bases between their ends. CDR1 is given as KGHSH and CDR2 as LQKENI, both from the germline V gene. Collaborating institutions collected whole blood in K2EDTA tubes following their own protocols. Collaborator samples were shipped for TCRbeta analysis as frozen whole blood, isolated PBMCs, or DNA extracted from either sample type. The sequence was collected from a woman older than 75 with acute or convalescent COVID-19. The V and J segments used are TRBV18 and TRBJ1-1, with TRBD1 as a weak D call on 5 bases. Sequencing was done on a sample of peripheral blood. The nucleotide sequence is TGTGCCAGCTCACCTGTAGGGGCGGTGACTGAAGCTTTCTTT. The encoded protein is CASSPVGAVTEAFF.